These T cell receptor beta chains were read from a single sample in a study of technical replicates of blood from a handful of donors. This table comes from immunoSEQ multiplex PCR, and its TCRdb copy is limited to in-frame clones, with some not included. Of 80,000 or so clones listed, nearly 99% are singletons. Sequenced material: T cells isolated from PBMCs. The receptors derive from a human donor in good health. CDR3s include the opening cysteine and the closing phenylalanine or tryptophan. Each record gives: clone size, D gene, J gene, V gene, CDR3 DNA, CDR3 protein. D genes are given only for firm matches. Clone size is stated in some rows and not others, as once, few, many or a class when expanded.

abundance: once
d_gene: .
j_gene: TRBJ2-7
v_gene: TRBV5-1
CDR3nt: TGCGCCAGCAGCGACATAGCGGAAACCTACGAGCAGTACTTC
CDR3aa: CASSDIAETYEQYF

abundance: .
d_gene: TRBD2
j_gene: TRBJ2-1
v_gene: TRBV9
CDR3nt: TGTGCCAGCAGCGGAGGAATGGCGGGAGAAGTCTTC
CDR3aa: CASSGGMAGEVF

abundance: .
d_gene: .
j_gene: TRBJ1-1
v_gene: TRBV19
CDR3nt: TGTGCCAGTAGGAGCAGGGCTGGGTTGGTTTGGACTGAAGCTTTCTTT
CDR3aa: CASRSRAGLVWTEAFF

abundance: .
d_gene: TRBD1
j_gene: TRBJ1-3
v_gene: TRBV19
CDR3nt: TGTGCCAGTAGTCTAAGGACAGGCAGCTCTGGAAACACCATATATTTT
CDR3aa: CASSLRTGSSGNTIYF

abundance: .
d_gene: TRBD1
j_gene: TRBJ1-2
v_gene: TRBV2
CDR3nt: TGTGCCAGCAGTGAGCAGGGGGGAGGCTACACCTTC
CDR3aa: CASSEQGGGYTF

abundance: .
d_gene: .
j_gene: TRBJ1-3
v_gene: TRBV30
CDR3nt: TGTGCCTGGATGGAGGGAACCGGAAACACCATATATTTT
CDR3aa: CAWMEGTGNTIYF

abundance: .
d_gene: .
j_gene: TRBJ2-2
v_gene: TRBV7-8
CDR3nt: TGTGCCAGCAGCTTAGCGATAGGGGAAGCGAACACCGGGGAGCTGTTTTTT
CDR3aa: CASSLAIGEANTGELFF

abundance: .
d_gene: TRBD2
j_gene: TRBJ2-5
v_gene: TRBV27
CDR3nt: TGTGCCAGCAGTACGCTAGCGGGAAGGAGAGAGACCCAGTACTTC
CDR3aa: CASSTLAGRRETQYF

abundance: once
d_gene: TRBD1
j_gene: TRBJ1-4
v_gene: TRBV19
CDR3nt: TGTGCCAGTAGGCACCATACAGGGGGAGCTAATGAAAAACTGTTTTTT
CDR3aa: CASRHHTGGANEKLFF

abundance: .
d_gene: .
j_gene: TRBJ2-1
v_gene: TRBV27
CDR3nt: TGTGCCAGCAGCTGGACTGGCAATGAGCAGTTCTTC
CDR3aa: CASSWTGNEQFF

abundance: .
d_gene: TRBD2
j_gene: TRBJ2-7
v_gene: TRBV4-2
CDR3nt: TGTGCCAGCAGCCAAGATTCTAGCGGCAGCTCCTACGAGCAGTACTTC
CDR3aa: CASSQDSSGSSYEQYF